What follows are 19 T cell receptor beta chains derived from one specimen sequenced in a study of blood T cell repertoires in COVID-19. Profiled with immunoSEQ multiplex PCR; TCRdb holds only in-frame clones, not every one. The sample holds 75,000 to 100,000 clones; over 70% are singletons and the top ten take roughly 10%. Sequenced input: peripheral blood. Receptor source: a woman aged 80 or over with acute or convalescent COVID-19.

This chain joins TRBV3-1 (or the pseudogene TRBV3-2) and TRBJ1-2, with D possibly being TRBD1 (5 bases). The V and J ends lost 0 bases and 2 bases respectively, with 10 bases between them. This CDR3 region has 15 residues. Per germline, CDR1 LGHDT and CDR2 YNNKEL (reference sequence). CDR3 coding DNA: TGTGCCAGCAGCCAAGAGGGCGCAGGGAACTATGGCTACACCTTC. Its translation is CASSQEGAGNYGYTF.

J is TRBJ2-7 and V is TRBV28, with TRBD2 identical over 8 bases. This CDR3 has 14 amino acids. CDR1 MDHEN and CDR2 SYDVKM come from the germline V gene. V gave up 5 bases and J gave up 6 bases; unmatched junction bases: 9. CDR3: CASSLTGGSGEQYV. DNA for the CDR3: TGTGCCAGCAGTCTCACGGGGGGGTCTGGCGAGCAGTACGTC.

V is TRBV28 and J is TRBJ1-2; TRBD1 agrees at 11 bases. V lost 5 bases and J lost 5; bases outside the gene matches: 4. From germline, CDR1 is MDHEN and CDR2 SYDVKM. There are 14 residues in the CDR3. The CDR3 protein is CASSRDRGVYGYTF. CDR3 nucleotides: TGTGCCAGCAGTAGGGACAGGGGGGTGTATGGCTACACCTTC.

The J gene is TRBJ2-1, the V gene TRBV5-1; 7 positions agree with TRBD1. The CDR3 runs 15 residues. Germline V gene data show CDR1 as SGHRS and CDR2 as YFSETQ. V trimming: 0 bases; J trimming: 9 bases; junction bases outside the gene matches: 9. In DNA form, the CDR3 reads TGCGCCAGCAGCTTGGCACAGGGGCCCCAATCTGAGCAGTTCTTC. Translating gives CASSLAQGPQSEQFF.

V is TRBV18 and J is TRBJ1-6; D may be TRBD1 (6 bases). The CDR3 spans 13 residues. V dropped 5 bases and J dropped 7 bases, with 9 bases sitting between them. From germline, CDR1 is KGHSH and CDR2 LQKENI. DNA of the CDR3: TGTGCCAGCTCAGGGGGCGTGAATTCACCCCTCCACTTT. Translating it yields CASSGGVNSPLHF.

The chain recombines TRBV14 with TRBJ2-7, with D possibly TRBD1 on 6 matching bases. Germline V CDR1 and CDR2: SGHDN, FVKESK. Trimming shortened V by 4 bases and J by 3 bases, and 7 bases separated the two germline ends. The CDR3 totals 12 residues. DNA of the CDR3: TGTGCCAGCAGCCCCAGGGGCTACGAGCAGTACTTC. Encoded protein: CASSPRGYEQYF.

The chain recombines TRBV6-2 or TRBV6-3 with TRBJ2-7, with D possibly matching TRBD2 (6 bases). The CDR3 consists of 15 residues. Germline V gives CDR1 MNHEY, CDR2 SVGEGT. Trimming stripped 4 bases from V and 0 bases from J, with 13 bases between. The CDR3 sequence is CASSSPLGGSYEQYV. In DNA, the CDR3 is TGTGCCAGCAGTTCCCCCCTCGGGGGCTCCTACGAGCAGTACGTC.

The J gene is TRBJ1-6, the V gene TRBV18, with a tentative D call TRBD1 (5 bases). The germline gives CDR1 KGHSH, CDR2 LQKENI. Between the trimmed V and J ends, which lost 3 bases and 7 bases, there was a span of 13 bases. CDR3 length: 15 amino acids. The CDR3 DNA follows: TGTGCCAGCTCACCTCAGGGAGGAGGGAATTCACCCCTCCACTTT. This translates into CASSPQGGGNSPLHF.

The table lists this clone with a few counts. V gene TRBV19 combines with J gene TRBJ2-6, with 9 bases fitting TRBD2. V trimming: 8 bases; J trimming: 0 bases; junction bases outside the gene matches: 5. The CDR3 has 16 amino acids. The germline V gene encodes CDR1 LNHDA and CDR2 SQIVND (reference sequence). The CDR3 region is CASVSGGNSGANVLTF. The CDR3 nucleotides read TGTGCCAGTGTAAGCGGGGGGAACTCTGGGGCCAACGTCCTGACTTTC.

V usage is TRBV18 and J usage is TRBJ1-1, with 9 bases matching TRBD1. The germline gives CDR1 KGHSH, CDR2 LQKENI. Losses at the gene ends were 5 bases for V and 3 bases for J; bases not matched to a gene: 13. The CDR3 has 17 residues. DNA for the CDR3: TGTGCCAGCTCAACTGGGACAGGGTGGCGGAGTGACACTGAAGCTTTCTTT. Translation: CASSTGTGWRSDTEAFF.

The chain couples TRBV19 to TRBJ1-1; 10 bases map to TRBD1. The CDR3 length is 17 residues. With 8 bases clipped from V and 1 base from J, the junction kept 13 bases outside the gene matches. The germline V gene has CDR1 LNHDA and CDR2 SQIVND (reference sequence). CDR3 residues: CASCRGQGSFGNTEAFF. In DNA, the CDR3 is TGTGCCAGTTGTCGGGGACAGGGGAGTTTCGGGAACACTGAAGCTTTCTTT.

CDR3: CASSIWRTDKRETQYF. CDR3 nucleotide sequence: TGTGCCAGTAGTATATGGAGGACAGACAAGAGGGAGACCCAGTACTTC. The chain combines TRBV19 with TRBJ2-5, with TRBD1 as a possible D gene (6 bases). Trimming took 2 bases from V and 5 from J, leaving 18 bases between them. Per germline, CDR1 LNHDA and CDR2 SQIVND (reference sequence). The length of the CDR3 is 16 residues.

The chain uses TRBV19 and TRBJ2-1; D is possibly TRBD1 (6 bases). This CDR3 comprises 14 residues. V was pared by 5 bases and J by 4 bases, with 12 bases between. Germline V gives CDR1 LNHDA, CDR2 SQIVND (reference sequence). DNA of the CDR3: TGTGCCAGTAGTTTACAGGGAGAATACAATGAGCAGTTCTTC. This encodes CASSLQGEYNEQFF.

The chain is built from TRBV24-1 and TRBJ1-4, with TRBD1 identical over 9 bases. The CDR3 runs to 13 residues. Trimming at V came to 4 bases and at J to 11 bases, leaving 4 bases not matched to a gene. Germline loops: CDR1 KGHDR, CDR2 SFDVKD. The CDR3 DNA reads TGTGCCACCAGTGAACCGACAGGGGGTAAACTGTTTTTT. This gives the protein CATSEPTGGKLFF.

The V gene is TRBV5-1, the J gene TRBJ2-3; D call uncertain. Germline V gives CDR1 SGHRS, CDR2 YFSETQ. The CDR3 is made up of 12 amino acids. Trimming pared 7 bases from V and 2 bases from J, leaving 8 bases between. The CDR3 protein is CASWSPTDTQYF. In DNA form, the CDR3 reads TGCGCCAGCTGGAGCCCCACAGATACGCAGTATTTT.

The table lists this clone with a few counts. The J gene is TRBJ2-7, the V gene TRBV15, with D possibly TRBD2 on 6 matching bases. V was pared by 0 bases and J by 10 bases, with 10 bases between. CDR1 and CDR2 from the germline V gene are LNHNV and YYDKDF (reference sequence). The CDR3 extends over 12 amino acids. CDR3 sequence (DNA): TGTGCCACCAGCAGAGATCGGGGGAACCAGTACTTC. Its translation: CATSRDRGNQYF.

The gene calls are TRBV6-5 and TRBJ2-7; 9 nucleotides line up with TRBD1. This CDR3 is built from 14 residues. In germline, CDR1 is MNHEY, CDR2 SVGAGI. V shed 10 bases, J shed 2 bases, and the junction held 9 bases outside the gene matches. DNA of the CDR3: TGTGCCACCACAATAGGGACAGGGACCTACGAGCAGTACTTC. It codes for CATTIGTGTYEQYF.

The chain joins TRBV6-2 or TRBV6-3 to TRBJ2-7; 8 bases line up with TRBD1. Germline trimming cut 5 bases from V and 5 bases from J; bases unmatched to any gene: 11. CDR1 is MNHEY, CDR2 SVGEGT, per germline. There are 15 residues in the CDR3. The CDR3: CASSLKRTGSDEQYF. The CDR3 bases are TGTGCCAGCAGTCTCAAGAGGACAGGGTCTGACGAGCAGTACTTC.

This clone appeared a few times. V gene TRBV14 combines with J gene TRBJ2-7; weak D call: TRBD2 (6 bases). Looked up from germline, CDR1 is SGHDN and CDR2 is FVKESK. Trimming took off 0 bases at V and 1 base at J, with 10 bases between the two ends. There are 15 residues in the CDR3. CDR3 sequence (DNA): TGTGCCAGCAGCCAAGATCTAGGAGGGTCCTACGAGCAGTACTTC. It codes for CASSQDLGGSYEQYF.